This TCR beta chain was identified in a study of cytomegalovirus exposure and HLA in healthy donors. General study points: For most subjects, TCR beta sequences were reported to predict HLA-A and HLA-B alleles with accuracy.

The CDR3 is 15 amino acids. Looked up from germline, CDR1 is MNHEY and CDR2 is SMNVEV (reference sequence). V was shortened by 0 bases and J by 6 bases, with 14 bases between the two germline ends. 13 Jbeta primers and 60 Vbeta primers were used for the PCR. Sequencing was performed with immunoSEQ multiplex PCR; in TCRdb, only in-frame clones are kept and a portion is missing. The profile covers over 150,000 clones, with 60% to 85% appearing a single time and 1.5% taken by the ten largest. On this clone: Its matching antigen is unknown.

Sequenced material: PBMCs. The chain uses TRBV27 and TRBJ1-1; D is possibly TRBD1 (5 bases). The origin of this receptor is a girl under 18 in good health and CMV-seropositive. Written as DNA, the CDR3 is TGTGCCAGCAGTTTATCGTCGGGGGGGAGGGCTGAAGCTTTCTTT. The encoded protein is CASSLSSGGRAEAFF.